The 8 T cell receptor beta chains below all came from one sample that was sequenced in a study of cytomegalovirus exposure and HLA in healthy donors. The study ran its PCR with 60 Vbeta and 13 Jbeta primers. TCRdb keeps only in-frame clones here, not all; method: immunoSEQ multiplex PCR. The sample consists of more than 90,000 clones, about 80% of them appearing once. Sequencing used PBMCs. These receptor sequences come from a man in his forties or fifties in good health and CMV-seronegative.

The rearrangement joins TRBV6-4 to TRBJ2-3, with TRBD2 matching 9 bases. The CDR3 totals 14 residues. Germline V lookup: CDR1 MRHNA, CDR2 SNTAGT. Losses at the gene ends were 5 bases for V and 4 bases for J; bases not matched to a gene: 4. The CDR3 spells CASSPGLASDTQYF. The CDR3 DNA is TGTGCCAGCAGTCCGGGACTAGCTTCAGATACGCAGTATTTT.

V usage is TRBV4-2 and J usage is TRBJ2-6, with 8 bases matching TRBD2. CDR1 is LGHNA, CDR2 YNFKEQ, per germline. CDR3 length: 17 amino acids. Losses at the gene ends were 2 bases for V and 2 bases for J; bases not matched to a gene: 5. CDR3 residues: CASSQSGGAPGANVLTF. The CDR3 DNA reads as TGTGCCAGCAGCCAATCCGGGGGGGCCCCTGGGGCCAACGTCCTGACTTTC.

The rearrangement joins TRBV30 to TRBJ2-5; 8 nucleotides line up with TRBD2. After removal of 3 bases from V and 2 bases from J, the junction contained 2 bases not matched to a gene. Germline CDR1 reads GTSNPN; CDR2 reads SVGIG (reference sequence). The CDR3 loop spans 13 amino acids. CDR3 sequence: CAWSGGVQETQYF. The CDR3 region has the DNA TGTGCCTGGAGCGGGGGGGTACAAGAGACCCAGTACTTC.

There are a few counts of this clone. This chain links TRBV2 with TRBJ2-1; TRBD2 might be the D (7 bases). Trimming took 1 base from V and 6 from J, leaving 13 bases between them. Germline V gene sequence: CDR1 SNHLY, CDR2 FYNNEI. CDR3 length: 15 residues. The CDR3 DNA is TGTGCCAGCAGTGAAGTGTTAGGGGGGGGCAATGAGCAGTTCTTC. It translates to CASSEVLGGGNEQFF.

This chain connects TRBV9 to TRBJ1-2; TRBD1 agrees at 8 bases. With V trimmed by 4 bases and J by 6 bases, 11 bases remained unmatched. This CDR3 region has 15 residues. Germline-derived CDR1 and CDR2 are SGDLS and YYNGEE. In DNA, the CDR3 is TGTGCCAGCAGCCGGTCCGGGGCAGGGGGCGATGGCTACACCTTC. This translates into CASSRSGAGGDGYTF.

In this sample, this clone turned up a few times. V usage is TRBV7-2 and J usage is TRBJ1-5, with TRBD1 identical over 7 bases. CDR1 is SGHTA and CDR2 is FQGNSA in the germline V gene. V trimming: 5 bases; J trimming: 9 bases; junction bases outside the gene matches: 10. The CDR3 contains 14 residues. The CDR3 bases are TGTGCCAGCAGCCGAGACAGGGCCCAAGGGCCCCAGCATTTT. Encoded protein: CASSRDRAQGPQHF.

V gene TRBV20-1 combines with J gene TRBJ2-3; 7 nucleotides line up with TRBD1. With 5 bases clipped from V and 8 bases from J, the junction kept 4 bases outside the gene matches. The CDR3 is made up of 11 amino acids. From germline, CDR1 is DFQATT and CDR2 SNEGSKA (reference sequence). The CDR3 coding sequence is TGCAGTGCTGCCTCAGGGGGTACGCAGTATTTT. It translates to CSAASGGTQYF.

DNA for the CDR3: TGCGCCAGCAGCTTTGGAGGGAGCAATCAGCCCCAGCATTTT. Its protein product is CASSFGGSNQPQHF. The rearrangement joins TRBV5-1 to TRBJ1-5; D is uncertain. The V gene lost 2 bases and the J gene lost 1 base, with 7 bases spanning the gap. CDR1 is SGHRS, CDR2 YFSETQ, per germline. This CDR3 is 14 amino acids long.